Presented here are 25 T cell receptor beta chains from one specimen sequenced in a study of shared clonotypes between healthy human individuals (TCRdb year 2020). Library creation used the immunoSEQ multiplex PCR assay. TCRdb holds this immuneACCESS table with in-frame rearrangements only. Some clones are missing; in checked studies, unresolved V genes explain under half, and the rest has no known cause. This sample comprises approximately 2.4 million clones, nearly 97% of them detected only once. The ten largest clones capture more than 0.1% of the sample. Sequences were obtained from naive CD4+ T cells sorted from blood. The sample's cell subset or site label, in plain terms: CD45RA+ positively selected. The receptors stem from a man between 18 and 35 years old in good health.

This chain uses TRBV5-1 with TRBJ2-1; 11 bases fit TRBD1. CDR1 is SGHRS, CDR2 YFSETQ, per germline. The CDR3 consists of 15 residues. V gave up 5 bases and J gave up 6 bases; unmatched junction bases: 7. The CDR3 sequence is CASSLGQGATNEQFF. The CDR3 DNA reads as TGCGCCAGCAGTTTAGGACAGGGGGCAACCAATGAGCAGTTCTTC.

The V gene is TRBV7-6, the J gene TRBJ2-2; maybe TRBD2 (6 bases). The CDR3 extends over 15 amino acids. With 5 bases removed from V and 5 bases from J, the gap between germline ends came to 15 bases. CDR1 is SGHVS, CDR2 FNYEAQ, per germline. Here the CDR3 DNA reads TGTGCCAGCAGCCAGGTCGGGGGATATACCGGGGAGCTGTTTTTT. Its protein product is CASSQVGGYTGELFF.

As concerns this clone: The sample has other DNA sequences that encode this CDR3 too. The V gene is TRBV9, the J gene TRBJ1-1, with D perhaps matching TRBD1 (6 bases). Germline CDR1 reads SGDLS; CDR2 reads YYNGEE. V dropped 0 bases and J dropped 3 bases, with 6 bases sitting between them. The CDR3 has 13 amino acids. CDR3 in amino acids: CASSVAGDTEAFF. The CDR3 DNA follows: TGTGCCAGCAGCGTAGCAGGGGACACTGAAGCTTTCTTT.

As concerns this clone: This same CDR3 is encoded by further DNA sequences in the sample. The DNA for the CDR3 is TGTGCCAGCAGCCTAGGGGGAGAGCAGTACTTC. It yields the protein CASSLGGEQYF. The chain joins TRBV6-5 to TRBJ2-7, with a possible D match to TRBD1 (6 bases). CDR1 is MNHEY and CDR2 is SVGAGI in the germline V gene. V was shortened by 6 bases and J by 7 bases, with 10 bases between the two germline ends. The CDR3 runs to 11 residues.

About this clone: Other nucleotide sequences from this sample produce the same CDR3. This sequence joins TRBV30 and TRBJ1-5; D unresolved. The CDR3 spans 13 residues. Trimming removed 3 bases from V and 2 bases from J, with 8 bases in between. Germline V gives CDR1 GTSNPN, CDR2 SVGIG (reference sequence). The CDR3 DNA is TGTGCCTGGAGCCGCCAGGGCAATCAGCCCCAGCATTTT. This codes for CAWSRQGNQPQHF.

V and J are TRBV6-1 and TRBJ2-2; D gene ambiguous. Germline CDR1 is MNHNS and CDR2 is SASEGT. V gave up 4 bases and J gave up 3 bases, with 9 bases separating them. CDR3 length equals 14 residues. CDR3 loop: CASSAGGYTGELFF. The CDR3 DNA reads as TGTGCCAGCAGTGCGGGCGGCTACACCGGGGAGCTGTTTTTT.

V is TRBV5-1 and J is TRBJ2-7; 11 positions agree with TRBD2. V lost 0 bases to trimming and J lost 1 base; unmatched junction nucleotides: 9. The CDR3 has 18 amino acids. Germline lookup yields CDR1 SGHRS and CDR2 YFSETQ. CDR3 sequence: CASSLAFLAGGSSYEQYF. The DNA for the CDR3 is TGCGCCAGCAGCTTGGCATTCTTAGCGGGAGGGAGTTCCTACGAGCAGTACTTC.

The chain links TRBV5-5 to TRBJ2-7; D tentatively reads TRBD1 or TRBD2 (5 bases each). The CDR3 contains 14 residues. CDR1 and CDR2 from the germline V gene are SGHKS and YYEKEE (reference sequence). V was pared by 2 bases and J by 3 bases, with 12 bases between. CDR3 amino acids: CASSLRDRFYEQYF. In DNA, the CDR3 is TGTGCCAGCAGCTTACGGGACCGCTTCTACGAGCAGTACTTC.

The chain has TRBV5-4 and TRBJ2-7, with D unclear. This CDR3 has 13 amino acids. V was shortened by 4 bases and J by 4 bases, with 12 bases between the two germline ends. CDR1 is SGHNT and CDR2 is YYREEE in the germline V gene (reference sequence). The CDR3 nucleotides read TGTGCCAGCAGCACCGCGCCAGAGTACGAGCAGTACTTC. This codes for CASSTAPEYEQYF.

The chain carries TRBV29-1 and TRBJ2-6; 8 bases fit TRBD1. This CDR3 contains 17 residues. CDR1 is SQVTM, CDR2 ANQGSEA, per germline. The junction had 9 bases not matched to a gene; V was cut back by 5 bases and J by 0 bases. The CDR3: CSVNLGTGYSGANVLTF. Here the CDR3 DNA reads TGCAGCGTTAATTTAGGGACAGGATACTCTGGGGCCAACGTCCTGACTTTC.

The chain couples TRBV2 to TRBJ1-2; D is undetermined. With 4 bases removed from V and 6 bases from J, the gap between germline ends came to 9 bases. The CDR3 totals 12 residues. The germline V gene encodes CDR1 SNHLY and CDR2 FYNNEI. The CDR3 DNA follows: TGTGCCAGCAGTGTGTCCTCGGATGGCTACACCTTC. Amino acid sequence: CASSVSSDGYTF.

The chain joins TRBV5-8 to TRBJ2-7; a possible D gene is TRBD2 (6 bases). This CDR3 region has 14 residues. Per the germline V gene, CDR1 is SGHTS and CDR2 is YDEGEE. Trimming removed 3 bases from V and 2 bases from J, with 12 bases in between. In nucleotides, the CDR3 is TGTGCCAGCAGCTCGGGACTCCTCACCTACGAGCAGTACTTC. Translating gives CASSSGLLTYEQYF. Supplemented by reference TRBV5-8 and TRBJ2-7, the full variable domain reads EAGVTQSPTHLIKTRGQQATLRCSPISGHTSVYWYQQALGLGLQFLLWYDEGEERNRGNFPPRFSGRQFPNYSSELNVNALELEDSALYLCASSSGLLTYEQYFGPGTRLTVT.

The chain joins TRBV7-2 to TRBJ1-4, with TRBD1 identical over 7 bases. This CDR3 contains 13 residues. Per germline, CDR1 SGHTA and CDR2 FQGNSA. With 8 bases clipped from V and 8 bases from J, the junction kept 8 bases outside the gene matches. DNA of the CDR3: TGTGCCAGCCAGCGGGACAGCTACGAAAAACTGTTTTTT. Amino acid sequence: CASQRDSYEKLFF.

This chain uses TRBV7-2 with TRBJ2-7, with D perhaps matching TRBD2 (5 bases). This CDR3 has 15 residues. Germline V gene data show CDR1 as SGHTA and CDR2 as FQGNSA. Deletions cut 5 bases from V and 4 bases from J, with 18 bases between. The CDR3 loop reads CASSPPHGGSYEQYF. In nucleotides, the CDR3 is TGTGCCAGCAGCCCCCCTCATGGCGGGTCTTACGAGCAGTACTTC.

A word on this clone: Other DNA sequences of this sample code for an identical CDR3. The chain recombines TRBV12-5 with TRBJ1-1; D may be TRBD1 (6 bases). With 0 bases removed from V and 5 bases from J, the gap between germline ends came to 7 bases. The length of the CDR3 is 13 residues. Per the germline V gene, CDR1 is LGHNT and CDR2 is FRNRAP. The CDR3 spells CASGLVQGTEAFF. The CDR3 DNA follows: TGTGCTAGTGGTTTGGTCCAGGGGACTGAAGCTTTCTTT.

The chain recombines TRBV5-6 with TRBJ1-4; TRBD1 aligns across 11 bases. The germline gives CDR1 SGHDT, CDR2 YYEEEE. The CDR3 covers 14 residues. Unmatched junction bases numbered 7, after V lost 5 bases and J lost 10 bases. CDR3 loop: CASRSTGTGGKLFF. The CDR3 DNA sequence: TGTGCCAGCAGATCTACCGGGACAGGGGGAAAACTGTTTTTT.

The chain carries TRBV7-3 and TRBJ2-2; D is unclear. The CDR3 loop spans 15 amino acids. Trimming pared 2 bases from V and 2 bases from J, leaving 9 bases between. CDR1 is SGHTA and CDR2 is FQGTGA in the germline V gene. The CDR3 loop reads CASSLSPSNTGELFF. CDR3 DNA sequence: TGTGCCAGCAGCTTATCCCCGAGCAACACCGGGGAGCTGTTTTTT.

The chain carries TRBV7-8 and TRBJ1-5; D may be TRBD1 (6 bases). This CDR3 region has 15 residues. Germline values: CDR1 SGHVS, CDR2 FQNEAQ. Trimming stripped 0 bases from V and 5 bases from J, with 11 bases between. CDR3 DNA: TGTGCCAGCAGCTTAGCGCGGGACATCGATCAGCCCCAGCATTTT. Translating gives CASSLARDIDQPQHF.

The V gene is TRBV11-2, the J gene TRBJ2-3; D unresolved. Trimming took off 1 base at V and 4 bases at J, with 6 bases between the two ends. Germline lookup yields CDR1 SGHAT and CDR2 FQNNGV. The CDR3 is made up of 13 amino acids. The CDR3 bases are TGTGCCAGCAGCTTAGTAATGGCAGATACGCAGTATTTT. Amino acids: CASSLVMADTQYF.

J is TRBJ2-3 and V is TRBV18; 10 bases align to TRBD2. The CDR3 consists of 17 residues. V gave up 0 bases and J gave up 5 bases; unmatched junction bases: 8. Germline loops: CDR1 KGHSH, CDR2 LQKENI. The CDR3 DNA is TGTGCCAGCTCACCACCCTCCCTAGCGGGAGTGTTAGATACGCAGTATTTT. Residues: CASSPPSLAGVLDTQYF.

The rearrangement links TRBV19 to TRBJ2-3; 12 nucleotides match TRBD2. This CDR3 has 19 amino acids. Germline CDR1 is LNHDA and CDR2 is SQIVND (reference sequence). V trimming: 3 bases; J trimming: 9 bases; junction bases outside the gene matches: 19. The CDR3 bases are TGTGCCAGTAGTATCGCTTCTAGCGGGAGGGCTACGGGTCGTTTCACGCAGTATTTT. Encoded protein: CASSIASSGRATGRFTQYF.

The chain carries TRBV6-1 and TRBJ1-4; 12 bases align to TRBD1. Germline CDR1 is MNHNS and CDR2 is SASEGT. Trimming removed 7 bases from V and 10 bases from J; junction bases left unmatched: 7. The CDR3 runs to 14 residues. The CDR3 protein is CASTPGQGAGKLFF. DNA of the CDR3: TGTGCCAGCACCCCGGGACAGGGGGCTGGAAAACTGTTTTTT.

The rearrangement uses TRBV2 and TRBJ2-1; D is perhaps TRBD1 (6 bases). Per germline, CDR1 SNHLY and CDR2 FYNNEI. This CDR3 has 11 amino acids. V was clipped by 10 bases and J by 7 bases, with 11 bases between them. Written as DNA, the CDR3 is TGTGCCACGGCAGGGGAAAATGAGCAGTTCTTC. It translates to CATAGENEQFF.

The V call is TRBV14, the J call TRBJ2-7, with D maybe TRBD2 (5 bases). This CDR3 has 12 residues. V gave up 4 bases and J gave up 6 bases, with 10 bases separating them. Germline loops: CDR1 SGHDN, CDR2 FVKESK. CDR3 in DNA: TGTGCCAGCAGCCGGTCCCGGGGCGAGCAGTACTTC. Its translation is CASSRSRGEQYF.

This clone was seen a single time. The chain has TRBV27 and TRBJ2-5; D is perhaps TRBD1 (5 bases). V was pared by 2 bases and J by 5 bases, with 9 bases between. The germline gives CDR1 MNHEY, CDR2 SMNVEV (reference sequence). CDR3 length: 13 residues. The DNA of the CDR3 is TGTGCCAGCAGTTTAGGCAGGGTGGAGACCCAGTACTTC. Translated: CASSLGRVETQYF.